The present entry profiles one TCR beta chain with its context. The antigen is not known. This sample was taken from a study of T cell responses to AZD1222 COVID-19 vaccine. Clones were read by immunoSEQ multiplex PCR, and TCRdb kept only the in-frame ones, dropping some. Of tens of thousands of clones in the sample, more than 65% were seen once. Study outcomes and limitations: Close to half of all spike-specific TCRs reportedly target regions of the variants that are unmutated.

This receptor was obtained from an adult in good health. The sequencing here drew on peripheral blood, taken on day 0 of AZD1222 vaccination.

This chain's CDR3 is CASSQGAGSGQPQHF. The DNA of the CDR3 is TGTGCCAGCAGCCAAGGCGCAGGGTCCGGTCAGCCCCAGCATTTT. J is TRBJ1-5 and V is TRBV7-3; the D gene is possibly TRBD1 (5 bases). The V and J ends lost 5 bases and 6 bases respectively, with 17 bases between them. Germline V gives CDR1 SGHTA, CDR2 FQGTGA. The CDR3 has 15 amino acids.